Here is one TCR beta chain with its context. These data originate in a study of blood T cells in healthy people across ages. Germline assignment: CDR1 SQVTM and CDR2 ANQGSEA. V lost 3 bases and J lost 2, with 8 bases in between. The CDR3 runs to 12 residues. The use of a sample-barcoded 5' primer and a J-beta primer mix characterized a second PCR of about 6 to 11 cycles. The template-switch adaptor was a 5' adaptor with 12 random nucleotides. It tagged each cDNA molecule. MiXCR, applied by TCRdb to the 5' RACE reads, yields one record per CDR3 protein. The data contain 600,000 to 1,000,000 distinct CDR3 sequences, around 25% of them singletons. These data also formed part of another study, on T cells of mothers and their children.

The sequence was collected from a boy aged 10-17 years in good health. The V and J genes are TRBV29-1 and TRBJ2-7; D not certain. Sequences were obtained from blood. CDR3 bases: TGCAGCGTTGAGGTCAGAGCCTACGAGCAGTACTTC. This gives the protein CSVEVRAYEQYF.